The clone carrying this T cell receptor (beta chain) came up many times. A second roughly 6 to 11 cycle PCR used barcoded and J-beta primers. Template switching added a 12-random-nucleotide identifier to every cDNA molecule. TCRdb itself ran the 5' RACE reads through MiXCR, one entry per CDR3 protein. In the table there are about 670,000 distinct CDR3 sequences, under 65% of which are singletons. Trimming shortened V by 5 bases and J by 5 bases, and 16 bases separated the two germline ends. This CDR3 has 14 amino acids. This entry belongs to a study of blood T cells in healthy people across ages. V usage is TRBV12-3 or TRBV12-4 and J usage is TRBJ2-7; D possibly corresponds to TRBD1 (5 bases). The origin of this receptor is an elderly woman in good health. Material: blood. CDR3 in DNA: TGTGCCAGCAGTCTACTCCGCCAGGGCAACGAGCAGTACTTC. It specifies CASSLLRQGNEQYF.